This entry is about one T cell receptor beta chain. This record belongs to a study of blood T cell repertoires in COVID-19. Overall study context: The samples span acute and convalescent COVID-19 from the United States, Italy and Spain. The analysed material was cDNA or gDNA that came from T cells, B-cell-depleted T cells, or PBMCs.

Germline V gives CDR1 SQVTM, CDR2 ANQGSEA. J was trimmed by 0 bases and V by 4 bases; bases with no gene match: 10. This CDR3 is 16 amino acids long. As originally analysed: Amplification from reference gene primers served as the basis for estimated nucleated cell counts. Sequencing used immunoSEQ multiplex PCR; TCRdb keeps in-frame clones, though not all of them. That table furnishes V, J and clone size, whereas the DNA furnished D and trimming. The table records 250,000 to 300,000 clones, 80% to 90% of them present only once. What was sequenced was peripheral blood. This chain uses TRBV29-1 with TRBJ2-3, with 7 bases fitting TRBD2. The origin of this receptor is a woman in her 30s with active or convalescent COVID-19. The CDR3 protein is CSVVGPAGSSTDTQYF. The CDR3, as DNA: TGCAGCGTTGTTGGTCCAGCGGGATCAAGCACAGATACGCAGTATTTT.